These T cell receptor beta chains were read from a single sample in a study of T-cell memory formation after mild COVID-19. A single record per CDR3 protein comes from TCRdb applying MiXCR to the 5' RACE reads. The table has under 450,000 distinct CDR3 sequences, about 15% seen once. Sequencing used PBMCs or a T cell subset sorted from them (not recorded which). The receptors stem from a man aged 18-30 years who had mild COVID-19 (a few samples of this study predate the infection). Cell type and time point are not known. Both conserved end residues are trimmed from each CDR3. The D gene is left open where the match is weak.

cdr3_aa: ASSLGLTSTDTQY
d_call: -
v_call: TRBV7-7
j_call: TRBJ2-3

cdr3_aa: ASSDGGPLAIYGYT
d_call: -
v_call: TRBV25-1
j_call: TRBJ1-2

cdr3_aa: ASSRSQGFNEKLF
d_call: -
v_call: TRBV18
j_call: TRBJ1-4

cdr3_aa: AWRDRSTDTQY
d_call: -
v_call: TRBV30
j_call: TRBJ2-3

cdr3_aa: SARGGSRADQPQH
d_call: -
v_call: TRBV20-1
j_call: TRBJ1-5

cdr3_aa: ASSRTGNNEQF
d_call: TRBD1
v_call: TRBV12-3/TRBV12-4
j_call: TRBJ2-1

cdr3_aa: ASSLRGANEKLF
d_call: -
v_call: TRBV7-2
j_call: TRBJ1-4

cdr3_aa: ASSPDGIGNQPQH
d_call: -
v_call: TRBV5-1
j_call: TRBJ1-5

cdr3_aa: ASSYKPGTYTEAF
d_call: -
v_call: TRBV6-6
j_call: TRBJ1-1

cdr3_aa: ASRPGGGPSRVD
d_call: TRBD2
v_call: TRBV10-2
j_call: TRBJ2-7

cdr3_aa: AISESNGGRYNEQF
d_call: -
v_call: TRBV10-3
j_call: TRBJ2-1

cdr3_aa: ASSLPQGVGQETQY
d_call: -
v_call: TRBV5-4
j_call: TRBJ2-5

cdr3_aa: ASSYSTPLGGKLF
d_call: -
v_call: TRBV6-5
j_call: TRBJ1-4

cdr3_aa: SARSQGGFYNEQF
d_call: -
v_call: TRBV20-1
j_call: TRBJ2-1

cdr3_aa: ASSRESGYT
d_call: -
v_call: TRBV6-2/TRBV6-3
j_call: TRBJ1-2

cdr3_aa: ATQYLGTYGYT
d_call: -
v_call: TRBV6-5
j_call: TRBJ1-2

cdr3_aa: ASSGSGPQETQY
d_call: TRBD2
v_call: TRBV6-2/TRBV6-3
j_call: TRBJ2-5

cdr3_aa: ASSRSPRSNQPQH
d_call: -
v_call: TRBV3-1
j_call: TRBJ1-5

cdr3_aa: ASSNLAGGRNEQF
d_call: TRBD2
v_call: TRBV12-3/TRBV12-4
j_call: TRBJ2-1

cdr3_aa: ASSFAIEQF
d_call: -
v_call: TRBV7-2
j_call: TRBJ2-1